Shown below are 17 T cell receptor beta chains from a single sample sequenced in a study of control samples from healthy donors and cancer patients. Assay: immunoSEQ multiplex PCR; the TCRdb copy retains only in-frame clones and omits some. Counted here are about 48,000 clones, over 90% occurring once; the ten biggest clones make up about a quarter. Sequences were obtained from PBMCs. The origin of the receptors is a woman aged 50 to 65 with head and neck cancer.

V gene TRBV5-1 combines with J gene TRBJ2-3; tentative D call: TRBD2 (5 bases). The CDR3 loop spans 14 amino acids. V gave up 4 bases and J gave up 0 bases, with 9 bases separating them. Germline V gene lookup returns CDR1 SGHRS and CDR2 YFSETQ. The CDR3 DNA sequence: TGCGCCAGCAGCGAAGCGGCTAGCACAGATACGCAGTATTTT. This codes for CASSEAASTDTQYF.

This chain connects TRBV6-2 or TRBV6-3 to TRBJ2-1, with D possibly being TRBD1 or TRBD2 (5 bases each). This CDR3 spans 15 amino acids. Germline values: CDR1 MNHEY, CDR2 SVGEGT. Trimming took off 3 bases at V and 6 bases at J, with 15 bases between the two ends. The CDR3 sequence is CASSYWGDSPNEQFF. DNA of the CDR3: TGTGCCAGCAGTTATTGGGGAGACAGTCCCAATGAGCAGTTCTTC.

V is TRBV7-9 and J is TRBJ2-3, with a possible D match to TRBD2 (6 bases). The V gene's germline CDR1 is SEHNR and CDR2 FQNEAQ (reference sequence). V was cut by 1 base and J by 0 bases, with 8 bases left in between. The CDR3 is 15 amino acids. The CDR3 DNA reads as TGTGCCAGCAGCTTAGTCGGGACTAGCACAGATACGCAGTATTTT. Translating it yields CASSLVGTSTDTQYF.

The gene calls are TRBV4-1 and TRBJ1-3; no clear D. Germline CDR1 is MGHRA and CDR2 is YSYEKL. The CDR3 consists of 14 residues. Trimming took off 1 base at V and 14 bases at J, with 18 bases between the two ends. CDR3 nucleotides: TGCGCCAGCAGCCAAGGTGGTGGAAAACGGGGATTATATTTT. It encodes CASSQGGGKRGLYF.

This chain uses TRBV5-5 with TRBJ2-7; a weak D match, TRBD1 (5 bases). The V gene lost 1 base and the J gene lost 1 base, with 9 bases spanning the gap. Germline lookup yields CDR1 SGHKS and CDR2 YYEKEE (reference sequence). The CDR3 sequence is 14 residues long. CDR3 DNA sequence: TGTGCCAGCAGCTTGACAGGACCTTCCTACGAGCAGTACTTC. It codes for CASSLTGPSYEQYF. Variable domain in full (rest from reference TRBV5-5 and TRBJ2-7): DAGVTQSPTHLIKTRGQQVTLRCSPISGHKSVSWYQQVLGQGPQFIFQYYEKEERGRGNFPDRFSARQFPNYSSELNVNALLLGDSALYLCASSLTGPSYEQYFGPGTRLTVT.

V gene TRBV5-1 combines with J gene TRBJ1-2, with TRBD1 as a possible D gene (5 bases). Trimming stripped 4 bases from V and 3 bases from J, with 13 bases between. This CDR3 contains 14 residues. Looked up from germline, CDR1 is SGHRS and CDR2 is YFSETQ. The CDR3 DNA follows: TGCGCCAGCAGCCAACAAGGCAGGGACTATGGCTACACCTTC. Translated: CASSQQGRDYGYTF.

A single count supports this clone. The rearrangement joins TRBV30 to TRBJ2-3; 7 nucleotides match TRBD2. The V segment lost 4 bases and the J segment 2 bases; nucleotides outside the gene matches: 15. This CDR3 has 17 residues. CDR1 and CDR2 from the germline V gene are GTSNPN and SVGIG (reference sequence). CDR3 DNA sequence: TGTGCCTGGACTTTTTTATTCGGCGGGGGTTACACAGATACGCAGTATTTT. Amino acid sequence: CAWTFLFGGGYTDTQYF.

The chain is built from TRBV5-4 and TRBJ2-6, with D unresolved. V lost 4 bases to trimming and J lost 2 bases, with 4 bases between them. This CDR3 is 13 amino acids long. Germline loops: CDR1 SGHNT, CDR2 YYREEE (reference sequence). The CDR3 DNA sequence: TGTGCCAGCAGCGACCCTGGGGCCAACGTCCTGACTTTC. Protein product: CASSDPGANVLTF.

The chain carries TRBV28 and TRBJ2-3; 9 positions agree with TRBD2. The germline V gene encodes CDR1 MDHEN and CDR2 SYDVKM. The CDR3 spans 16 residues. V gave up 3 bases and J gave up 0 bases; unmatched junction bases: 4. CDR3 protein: CASSLAGGSSTDTQYF. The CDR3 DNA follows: TGTGCCAGCAGTTTGGCGGGGGGGAGTAGCACAGATACGCAGTATTTT.

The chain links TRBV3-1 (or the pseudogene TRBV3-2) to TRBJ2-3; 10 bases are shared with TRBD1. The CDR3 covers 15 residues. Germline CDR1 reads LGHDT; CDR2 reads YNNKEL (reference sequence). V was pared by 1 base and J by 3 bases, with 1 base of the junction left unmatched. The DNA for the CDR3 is TGTGCCAGCAGCCAAGGGACAGGGGGGACAGATACGCAGTATTTT. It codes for CASSQGTGGTDTQYF.

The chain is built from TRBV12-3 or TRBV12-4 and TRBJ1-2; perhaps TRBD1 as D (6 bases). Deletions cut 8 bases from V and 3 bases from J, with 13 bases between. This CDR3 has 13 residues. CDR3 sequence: CASSQGGHYGYTF. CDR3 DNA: TGTGCCAGCTCACAAGGGGGACACTATGGCTACACCTTC.

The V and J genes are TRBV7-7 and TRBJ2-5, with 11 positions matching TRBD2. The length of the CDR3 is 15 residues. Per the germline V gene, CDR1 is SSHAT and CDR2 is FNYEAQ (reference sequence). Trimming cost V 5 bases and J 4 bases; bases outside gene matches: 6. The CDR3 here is CASSPRGTSGETQYF. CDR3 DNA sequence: TGTGCCAGCAGCCCGAGAGGGACTAGCGGAGAGACCCAGTACTTC. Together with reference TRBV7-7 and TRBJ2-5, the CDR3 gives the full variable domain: GAGVSQSPRYKVTKRGQDVTLRCDPISSHATLYWYQQALGQGPEFLTYFNYEAQPDKSGLPSDRFSAERPEGSISTLTIQRTEQRDSAMYRCASSPRGTSGETQYFGPGTRLLVL.

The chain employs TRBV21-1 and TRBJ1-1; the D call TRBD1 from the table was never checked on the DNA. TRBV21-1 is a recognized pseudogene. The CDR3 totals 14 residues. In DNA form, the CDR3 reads TGTGCCAGCAGCAAGAGGCAGGGGGACACTGAAGCTTTCTTT. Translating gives CASSKRQGDTEAFF.

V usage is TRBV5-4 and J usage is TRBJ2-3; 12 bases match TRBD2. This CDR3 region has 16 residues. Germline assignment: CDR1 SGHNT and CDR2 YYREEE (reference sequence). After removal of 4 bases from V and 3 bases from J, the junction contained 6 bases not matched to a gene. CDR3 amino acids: CASSRGLAGTTDTQYF. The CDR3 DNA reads TGTGCCAGCAGCCGAGGACTAGCGGGGACTACAGATACGCAGTATTTT.

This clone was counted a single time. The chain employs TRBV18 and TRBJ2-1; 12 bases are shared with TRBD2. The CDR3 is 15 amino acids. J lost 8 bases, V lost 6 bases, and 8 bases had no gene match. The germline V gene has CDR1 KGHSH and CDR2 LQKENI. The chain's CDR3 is CASSPTSGSGHEQFF. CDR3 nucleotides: TGTGCCAGCTCCCCGACTAGCGGGAGTGGCCATGAGCAGTTCTTC.

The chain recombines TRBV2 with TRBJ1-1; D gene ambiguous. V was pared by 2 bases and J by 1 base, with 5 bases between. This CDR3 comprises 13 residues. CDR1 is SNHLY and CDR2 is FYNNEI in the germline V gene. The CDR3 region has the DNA TGTGCCAGCAGTGAATATCCGAACACTGAAGCTTTCTTT. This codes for CASSEYPNTEAFF.

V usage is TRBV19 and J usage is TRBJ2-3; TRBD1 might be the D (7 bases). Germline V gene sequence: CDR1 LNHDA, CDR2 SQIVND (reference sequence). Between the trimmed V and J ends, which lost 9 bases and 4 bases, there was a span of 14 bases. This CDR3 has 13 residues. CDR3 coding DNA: TGTGCCAGCCAGGGGGGAAGGTCAGATACGCAGTATTTT. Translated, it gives CASQGGRSDTQYF.